A single sample gave rise to the 3 T cell receptor beta chains below, sequenced in a study of identical twins. From the 5' RACE reads, TCRdb called clonotypes with MiXCR, one entry per CDR3 protein. This sample has 1.5 million to 2 million distinct CDR3 sequences, with around a third found just once. Sequenced: cord blood. These receptors were collected from a newborn girl in good health.

This clonotype showed up just a few times. V gene TRBV20-1 combines with J gene TRBJ2-3; D is possibly TRBD2 (7 bases). V was pared by 4 bases and J by 4 bases, with 15 bases between. From germline, CDR1 is DFQATT and CDR2 SNEGSKA (reference sequence). CDR3 size: 14 residues. The CDR3 sequence is CSAISGGEADTQYF. The CDR3 DNA follows: TGCAGTGCTATATCGGGGGGCGAGGCAGATACGCAGTATTTT.

DNA for the CDR3: TGTGCCAGCAGTTTATTGTGGCGGGAGGGAGAGACCCAGTACTTC. This encodes CASSLLWREGETQYF. The V call is TRBV28, the J call TRBJ2-5, with 9 nucleotides matching TRBD2. After removal of 1 base from V and 4 bases from J, the junction contained 4 bases not matched to a gene. Germline CDR1 and CDR2: MDHEN and SYDVKM. The CDR3 covers 15 residues.

The sample holds a few counts of this clonotype. The CDR3 bases are TGTGCCAGCAGCTTAGTCGGCAGGGCCTATGGCTACACCTTC. It specifies CASSLVGRAYGYTF. The chain recombines TRBV7-2 with TRBJ1-2; a possible D gene is TRBD1 (5 bases). In germline, CDR1 is SGHTA, CDR2 FQGNSA. V shed 1 base and J shed 4 bases, with 10 bases lying between them. This CDR3 is built from 14 residues.